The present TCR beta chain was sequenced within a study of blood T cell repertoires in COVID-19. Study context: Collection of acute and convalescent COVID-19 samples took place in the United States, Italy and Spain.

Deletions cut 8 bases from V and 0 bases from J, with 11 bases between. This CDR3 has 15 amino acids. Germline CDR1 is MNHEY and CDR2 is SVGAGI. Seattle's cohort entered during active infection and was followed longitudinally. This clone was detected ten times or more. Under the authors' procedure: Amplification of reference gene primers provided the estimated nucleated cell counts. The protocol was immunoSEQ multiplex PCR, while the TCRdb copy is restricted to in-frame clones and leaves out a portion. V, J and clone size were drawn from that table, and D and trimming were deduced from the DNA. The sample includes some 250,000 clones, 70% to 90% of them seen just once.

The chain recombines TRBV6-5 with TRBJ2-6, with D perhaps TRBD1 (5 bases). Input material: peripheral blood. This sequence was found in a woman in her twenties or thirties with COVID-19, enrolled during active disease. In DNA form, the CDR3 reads TGTGCCAGCGGCATGGGGCACTCTGGGGCCAACGTCCTGACTTTC. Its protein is CASGMGHSGANVLTF.